Listed here is a single T cell receptor beta chain. Its antigen is not known. This sample is drawn from a study of T cell responses to AZD1222 COVID-19 vaccine. The study, taken as a whole, reports: Clonal diversity may have been underestimated, and the donors were mostly white British, with more females than males. Spike-specific TCR repertoires showed rising breadth and depth after two AZD1222 doses.

Produced via immunoSEQ multiplex PCR; TCRdb's table is partial and in-frame only. The table records fewer than 90,000 clones, approximately 90% of them present only once. The sequencing here drew on peripheral blood, taken on day 0 of AZD1222 vaccination. The clonotype was recovered from an adult in good health.

CDR3 loop: CASSRLNNYGYTF. In nucleotides, the CDR3 is TGTGCCAGCAGCCGACTAAATAACTATGGCTACACCTTC. The chain uses TRBV5-8 and TRBJ1-2, with D unresolved. The CDR3 is 13 amino acids. The V and J ends lost 4 bases and 1 base respectively, with 8 bases between them. The germline gives CDR1 SGHTS, CDR2 YDEGEE. The whole variable domain, filled in from reference TRBV5-8 and TRBJ1-2, reads EAGVTQSPTHLIKTRGQQATLRCSPISGHTSVYWYQQALGLGLQFLLWYDEGEERNRGNFPPRFSGRQFPNYSSELNVNALELEDSALYLCASSRLNNYGYTFGSGTRLTVV.